This T cell receptor beta chain was sequenced for a study of lymphopenia after photon versus proton radiotherapy. The study's findings and limits: Survival link was tested only in deceased patients; proton benefit remains a possibility. Relative stability marked proton patients; photon patients lost diversity and naive cells. After the lymphocyte nadir, photon-treated repertoires showed oligoclonal expansion, especially of CD8+ Temra cells. In patients who died, overall survival fell as post-nadir TCR diversity dropped more.

Libraries were prepared by immunoSEQ multiplex PCR; TCRdb keeps only in-frame clonotypes and omits some of them. The sample gives tens of thousands of clones, more than 90% of which show up once; around 0.81% is in the top ten. Germline assignment: CDR1 SGHDT and CDR2 YYEEEE. The V gene end was trimmed by 3 bases and the J gene end by 3 bases; junction bases not matched to a gene: 15. The CDR3 totals 17 residues. This clone has more than one count but fewer than ten. Its target is unknown. Sequenced here: peripheral blood, sampled from a patient treated with photon-based radiotherapy. The chain links TRBV5-6 to TRBJ2-7; 7 nucleotides agree with TRBD1. This sequence was found in a woman between 45 and 65 years old with cholangiocarcinoma. CDR3 sequence: CASSSSPDRALIYEQYF. The CDR3 DNA reads TGTGCCAGCAGCTCAAGCCCCGACAGGGCCCTCATCTACGAGCAGTACTTC.